The 28 T cell receptor beta chains in this list originate from one sample, sequenced in a study of Graves' ophthalmopathy and Graves' hyperthyroidism (dated by TCRdb to 2016 to 2018). Instrument on record: Illumina HiSeq 2000. For repertoire sequencing, TCR beta CDR3 regions were amplified from RNA transcripts. A first-round RT-PCR used HTBI primers with the Qiagen OneStep RT-PCR kit, followed by a second-round multiplex PCR, size selection and purification. Using fastp trimming at Q25 and MiXCR clonotype assembly, TCRdb reanalyzed the public sequencing data and kept in-frame beta chains. Identical CDR3 protein sequences are pooled into one entry, listed with their most common genes and DNA. The sample has some 1.1 million distinct CDR3 sequences on record, about 36% of them singletons. The leading ten clones occupy 11% of the sample. Sequenced sample: peripheral blood or thyroid tissue (not recorded which). Receptors originate from an adult man with Graves' hyperthyroidism.

The rearrangement joins TRBV7-2 to TRBJ2-5; 9 bases agree with TRBD1. CDR1 and CDR2 (germline): SGHTA, FQGNSA. The V gene end was trimmed by 5 bases and the J gene end by 0 bases; junction bases not matched to a gene: 7. The CDR3 has 16 residues. CDR3 region: CASSDTGGGYQETQYF. The CDR3 nucleotides read TGTGCCAGCAGCGACACAGGGGGCGGGTACCAAGAGACCCAGTACTTC. Looking up the rest from reference TRBV7-2 and TRBJ2-5 gives the full variable domain: GAGVSQSPSNKVTEKGKDVELRCDPISGHTALYWYRQSLGQGLEFLIYFQGNSAPDKSGLPSDRFSAERTGGSVSTLTIQRTQQEDSAVYLCASSDTGGGYQETQYFGPGTRLLVL.

CDR3 sequence: CSVEGGPSVGQYF. CDR3 nucleotide sequence: TGCAGCGTTGAAGGGGGGCCGAGTGTGGGGCAGTACTTC. The rearrangement uses TRBV29-1 and TRBJ2-7; perhaps TRBD1 as D (6 bases). This CDR3 is 13 amino acids long. Germline CDR1 reads SQVTM; CDR2 reads ANQGSEA. The ends were cut back, 1 base at V and 9 bases at J, with 16 bases in the middle.

This clonotype showed up many times. V gene TRBV7-3 combines with J gene TRBJ2-7; D is possibly TRBD1 (6 bases). The V and J ends lost 3 bases and 1 base respectively, with 13 bases between them. CDR3 length: 15 amino acids. Germline CDR1 is SGHTA and CDR2 is FQGTGA. Here the CDR3 DNA reads TGTGCCAGCAGCTTTGGAATGGGGACATCCTACGAGCAGTACTTC. Amino acid sequence: CASSFGMGTSYEQYF.

This clonotype has ten or more counts. The chain has TRBV7-2 and TRBJ1-5; TRBD1 aligns across 9 bases. J was trimmed by 7 bases and V by 5 bases; bases with no gene match: 6. This CDR3 region has 14 residues. The germline V gene has CDR1 SGHTA and CDR2 FQGNSA. The CDR3 loop reads CASSTTGGPQPQHF. In DNA form, the CDR3 reads TGTGCCAGCAGCACCACAGGGGGCCCCCAGCCCCAGCATTTT.

The genes are TRBV7-3 and TRBJ2-6; D is uncertain. This CDR3 has 8 residues. V lost 1 base, J lost 17 bases, and 0 bases lay in between. The germline V gene encodes CDR1 SGHTA and CDR2 FQGTGA. CDR3 DNA sequence: TGTGCCAGCAGCTTAATGACTTTC. Its protein product is CASSLMTF.

The V call is TRBV12-3 or TRBV12-4, the J call TRBJ1-5; D is undetermined. There are 13 residues in the CDR3. V lost 3 bases, J lost 7 bases, and 10 bases lay in between. CDR3 protein: CASSFGEEQPQHF. CDR3 nucleotide sequence: TGTGCCAGCAGTTTTGGGGAAGAGCAGCCCCAGCATTTT.

This clonotype was observed at least ten times. The chain couples TRBV12-3 or TRBV12-4 to TRBJ2-7; D call uncertain. Trimming stripped 3 bases from V and 10 bases from J, with 10 bases between. The CDR3 is 11 amino acids. The CDR3 nucleotides read TGTGCCAGCAGTTTTGGAAAAAGCCAGTACTTC. Translating gives CASSFGKSQYF.

The table lists this clonotype with many counts. The V and J genes are TRBV6-5 and TRBJ1-5; 8 bases match TRBD1. The germline V gene has CDR1 MNHEY and CDR2 SVGAGI. The CDR3 is 15 amino acids. Trimming cost V 6 bases and J 6 bases; bases outside gene matches: 10. The DNA for the CDR3 is TGTGCCAGCAGGGGGGGACAGGCGGCCGGTCAGCCCCAGCATTTT. Its protein product is CASRGGQAAGQPQHF.

There are many counts of this clonotype. The chain is built from TRBV6-6 and TRBJ1-1, with D perhaps matching TRBD1 (5 bases). Trimming stripped 2 bases from V and 1 base from J, with 11 bases between. The CDR3 covers 15 residues. Germline CDR1 MNHNY, CDR2 SVGAGI (reference sequence). CDR3 nucleotide sequence: TGTGCCAGCAGTTACCCCGGGACTACGAACACTGAAGCTTTCTTT. It encodes CASSYPGTTNTEAFF.

The chain couples TRBV7-2 to TRBJ1-2; maybe TRBD1 (6 bases). The CDR3 runs to 14 residues. In germline, CDR1 is SGHTA, CDR2 FQGNSA. V lost 6 bases and J lost 6, with 17 bases in between. CDR3 nucleotides: TGTGCCAGCAGTTTGGCCAGGGGAAGGGATGGCTACACCTTC. Its protein product is CASSLARGRDGYTF.

This clonotype was picked up many times. The chain links TRBV7-8 to TRBJ1-3; D is perhaps TRBD1 (6 bases). From germline, CDR1 is SGHVS and CDR2 FQNEAQ. The V end lost 5 bases, the J end lost 0 bases, and 20 bases lay between the germline ends. The CDR3 is made up of 18 amino acids. CDR3 sequence reads: CASSPRRGGPSSGNTIYF. In nucleotides, the CDR3 is TGTGCCAGCAGCCCTAGGCGCGGGGGCCCGAGCTCTGGAAACACCATATATTTT.

The chain links TRBV25-1 to TRBJ2-7; TRBD1 matches at 8 bases. The V gene's germline CDR1 is MGHDK and CDR2 SYGVNS. Trimming removed 2 bases from V and 3 bases from J; junction bases left unmatched: 6. This CDR3 has 15 amino acids. In DNA, the CDR3 is TGTGCCAGCAGTGAACAGGGGGCGGAAGACTACGAGCAGTACTTC. Translation gives CASSEQGAEDYEQYF.

This clonotype was seen a handful of times. The chain combines TRBV20-1 with TRBJ2-5; perhaps TRBD2 as D (5 bases). Germline lookup yields CDR1 DFQATT and CDR2 SNEGSKA (reference sequence). The CDR3 length is 12 residues. V was cut by 3 bases and J by 9 bases, with 14 bases left in between. Here the CDR3 reads CSARDSSFAQYF. The CDR3 region has the DNA TGCAGTGCTAGGGACTCCTCATTTGCCCAGTACTTC.

This clonotype was seen at least ten times. This sequence joins TRBV29-1 and TRBJ2-5, with 9 bases fitting TRBD1. Germline assignment: CDR1 SQVTM and CDR2 ANQGSEA. The length of the CDR3 is 17 residues. V trimming: 0 bases; J trimming: 6 bases; junction bases outside the gene matches: 14. The DNA for the CDR3 is TGCAGCGTTGAAGATCGCCGAAGGGGACAGGGCCAGAAGACCCAGTACTTC. It encodes CSVEDRRRGQGQKTQYF.

V gene TRBV5-1 combines with J gene TRBJ1-1; 9 positions match TRBD1. Looked up from germline, CDR1 is SGHRS and CDR2 is YFSETQ. This CDR3 spans 14 amino acids. Germline trimming cut 2 bases from V and 10 bases from J; bases unmatched to any gene: 9. The DNA of the CDR3 is TGCGCCAGCAGCTTACTTGGGACAGGGACGGGAGCTTTCTTT. Its translation is CASSLLGTGTGAFF.

The V and J genes are TRBV4-3 and TRBJ2-7; 9 bases map to TRBD2. The J segment lost 7 bases and the V segment lost 4 bases, leaving 11 bases of the junction unmatched. The CDR3 is 15 residues long. Germline loops: CDR1 LGHNA, CDR2 YSLEER. The CDR3 loop reads CASSLGTSKGEEQYF. The CDR3 nucleotides are TGCGCCAGCAGCCTCGGGACTAGCAAGGGGGAAGAGCAGTACTTC.

Turning to this clonotype: The junction departs from germline at one end; a sequencing error may be responsible. This rearrangement joins TRBV7-3 to TRBJ2-1; 10 positions agree with TRBD2. Germline values: CDR1 SGHTA, CDR2 FQGTGA. The CDR3 contains 14 residues. Here the CDR3 reads CASSPGLASSEQFF. For the CDR3, the DNA is TGTGCCAGCAGCCCGGGACTAGCGTCATCCGAGCAGTTCTTT.

This rearrangement joins TRBV11-2 to TRBJ1-1, with 8 bases lining up with TRBD1. Trimming cost V 5 bases and J 3 bases; bases outside gene matches: 11. The CDR3 consists of 16 residues. Germline assignment: CDR1 SGHAT and CDR2 FQNNGV. CDR3: CASSPEQGVRDTEAFF. CDR3 sequence (DNA): TGTGCCAGCAGCCCCGAACAGGGGGTTCGCGACACTGAAGCTTTCTTT.

In the case of this clonotype: A much larger clone lies a single base off, so this may be a read error. V is TRBV20-1 and J is TRBJ1-2; unclear D gene. CDR3 size: 16 residues. The germline V gene encodes CDR1 DFQATT and CDR2 SNEGSKA (reference sequence). CDR3 protein: CSARDRRATVIYGHTF. The CDR3 DNA reads as TGCAGTGCTAGAGATCGCCGAGCTACAGTTATATATGGCCACACCTTC.

This clonotype occurred a few times. The chain links TRBV29-1 to TRBJ2-7; D is uncertain. V lost 4 bases and J 7 bases, leaving 14 bases between the germline ends. CDR3 length equals 12 residues. Germline V gives CDR1 SQVTM, CDR2 ANQGSEA. CDR3 amino acids: CSVGVTGSEQYF. DNA for the CDR3: TGCAGCGTTGGCGTGACGGGTTCGGAGCAGTACTTC.

At least ten counts were recorded for this clonotype. The genes are TRBV20-1 and TRBJ1-6, with 9 bases matching TRBD1. Germline CDR1 is DFQATT and CDR2 is SNEGSKA (reference sequence). The CDR3 spans 16 residues. V lost 0 bases to trimming and J lost 10 bases; unmatched junction nucleotides: 10. CDR3 region: CSARDGQGLAFSPLHF. DNA for the CDR3: TGCAGTGCTAGAGACGGACAGGGGTTAGCTTTCTCACCCCTCCACTTT.

Notes on this clonotype: A junction end diverges from the germline sequence, so it may reflect a read error. The chain carries TRBV29-1 and TRBJ1-2; 8 nucleotides align to TRBD1. Per germline, CDR1 SQVTM and CDR2 ANQGSEA. This CDR3 contains 11 residues. This chain's CDR3 is CSMRQGFGEAF. The CDR3, as DNA: TGCAGCATGAGACAGGGGTTTGGTGAAGCTTTC. The complete variable domain, with remaining parts taken from reference TRBV29-1 and TRBJ1-2, reads SAVISQKPSRDICQRGTSLTIQCQVDSQVTMMFWYRQQPGQSLTLIATANQGSEATYESGFVIDKFPISRPNLTFSTLTVSNMSPEDSSIYLCSMRQGFGEAFGSGTRLTVV.

This clonotype came up many times. The gene calls are TRBV11-3 and TRBJ1-1; 12 nucleotides match TRBD1. The junction had 7 bases not matched to a gene; V was cut back by 3 bases and J by 2 bases. In germline, CDR1 is SGHNT, CDR2 YENEEA. The CDR3 consists of 17 residues. CDR3 protein: CASSFPGQGAGNTEAFF. The CDR3 DNA sequence: TGTGCCAGCAGCTTCCCGGGACAGGGGGCGGGAAACACTGAAGCTTTCTTT.

V and J are TRBV29-1 and TRBJ1-1; 12 bases are shared with TRBD1. V was pared by 7 bases and J by 11 bases, with 8 bases of the junction left unmatched. The CDR3 consists of 12 residues. The germline CDR1 and CDR2 sequences are SQVTM and ANQGSEA. This CDR3 reads CSGGTGGATAFF. Here the CDR3 DNA reads TGCAGCGGCGGGACAGGGGGCGCGACGGCTTTCTTT.

A few counts support this clonotype. The genes are TRBV24-1 and TRBJ2-3; the match to TRBD2 covers 8 bases. CDR3 length equals 15 residues. J lost 2 bases, V lost 3 bases, and 3 bases had no gene match. Germline V gives CDR1 KGHDR, CDR2 SFDVKD. The DNA of the CDR3 is TGTGCCACCAGTGATCAGCGGGAGCTCACAGATACGCAGTATTTT. Its protein is CATSDQRELTDTQYF.

This clonotype came up a few times. The chain combines TRBV19 with TRBJ1-6, with D maybe TRBD1 (5 bases). This CDR3 contains 13 residues. CDR1 is LNHDA and CDR2 is SQIVND in the germline V gene (reference sequence). The ends were cut back, 3 bases at V and 7 bases at J, with 7 bases in the middle. The CDR3 loop is CASSMRGNSPLHF. For the CDR3, the DNA is TGTGCCAGTAGTATGAGGGGCAATTCACCCCTCCACTTT.

This clonotype has a count of ten or more. The genes are TRBV29-1 and TRBJ2-7; D gene unclear. Germline V gene lookup returns CDR1 SQVTM and CDR2 ANQGSEA. The CDR3 is 11 residues long. Trimming cost V 4 bases and J 5 bases, with 9 bases left between them. The CDR3 protein is CSVVSPNEQYF. The CDR3, as DNA: TGCAGCGTTGTTAGTCCTAACGAGCAGTACTTC.

The chain joins TRBV2 to TRBJ2-7; D gene uncertain. V lost 4 bases, J lost 0 bases, and 13 bases lay in between. Looked up from germline, CDR1 is SNHLY and CDR2 is FYNNEI. The CDR3 covers 15 residues. The CDR3 coding sequence is TGTGCCAGCAGTGGTAGGGATCCAAGCTCCTACGAGCAGTACTTC. Its translation is CASSGRDPSSYEQYF.